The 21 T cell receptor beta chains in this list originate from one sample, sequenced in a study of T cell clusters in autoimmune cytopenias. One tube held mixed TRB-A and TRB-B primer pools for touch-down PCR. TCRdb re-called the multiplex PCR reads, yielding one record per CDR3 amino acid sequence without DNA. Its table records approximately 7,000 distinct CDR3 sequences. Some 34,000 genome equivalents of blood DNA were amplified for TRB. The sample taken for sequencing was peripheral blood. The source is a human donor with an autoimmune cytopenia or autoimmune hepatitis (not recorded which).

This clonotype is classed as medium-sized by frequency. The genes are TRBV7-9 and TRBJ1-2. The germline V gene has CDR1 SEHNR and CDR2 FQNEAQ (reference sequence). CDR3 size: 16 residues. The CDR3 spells CASSLLGSVGNYGYTF.

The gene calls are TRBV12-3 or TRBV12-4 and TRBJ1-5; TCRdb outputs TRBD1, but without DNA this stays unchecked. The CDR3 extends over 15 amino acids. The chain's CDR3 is CASSPGVVVNQPQHF.

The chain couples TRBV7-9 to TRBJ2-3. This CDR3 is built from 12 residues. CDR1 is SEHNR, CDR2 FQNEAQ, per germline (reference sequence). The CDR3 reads CASSTVTDTQYF.

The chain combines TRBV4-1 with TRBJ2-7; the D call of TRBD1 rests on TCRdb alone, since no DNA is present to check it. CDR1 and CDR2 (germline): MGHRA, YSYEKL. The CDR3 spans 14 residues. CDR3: CASSPGQGDYEQYF.

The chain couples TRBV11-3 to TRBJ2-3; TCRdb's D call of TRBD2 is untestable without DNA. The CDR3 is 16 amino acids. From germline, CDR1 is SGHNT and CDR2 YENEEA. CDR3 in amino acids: CASSLGLAGSTDTQYF.

The CDR3 region is CASSFMGQGIFTEAFF. The rearrangement uses TRBV12-3 or TRBV12-4 and TRBJ1-1; TCRdb reports TRBD1, a call that lacks DNA to check it against. This CDR3 has 16 amino acids.

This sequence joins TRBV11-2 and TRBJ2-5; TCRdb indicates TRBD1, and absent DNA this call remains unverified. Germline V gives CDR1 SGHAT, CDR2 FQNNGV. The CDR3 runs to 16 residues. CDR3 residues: CASSFFRQANQETQYF.

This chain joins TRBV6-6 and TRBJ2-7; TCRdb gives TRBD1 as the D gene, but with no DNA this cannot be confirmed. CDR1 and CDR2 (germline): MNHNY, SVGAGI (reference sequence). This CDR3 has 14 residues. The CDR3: CASSARDPNYEQYF.

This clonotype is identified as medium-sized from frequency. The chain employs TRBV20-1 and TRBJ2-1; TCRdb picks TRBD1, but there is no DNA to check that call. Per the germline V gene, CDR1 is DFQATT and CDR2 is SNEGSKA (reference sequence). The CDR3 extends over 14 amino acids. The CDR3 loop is CSASGQGFYNEQFF.

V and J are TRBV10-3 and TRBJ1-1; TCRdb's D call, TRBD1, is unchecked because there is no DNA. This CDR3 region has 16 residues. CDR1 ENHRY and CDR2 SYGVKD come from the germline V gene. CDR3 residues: CAISSPGTGGEAEAFF.

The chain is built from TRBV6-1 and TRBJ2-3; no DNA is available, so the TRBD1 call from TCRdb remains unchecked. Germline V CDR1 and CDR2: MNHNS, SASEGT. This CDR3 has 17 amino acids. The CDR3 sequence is CASRRGGGGFSADTQYF.

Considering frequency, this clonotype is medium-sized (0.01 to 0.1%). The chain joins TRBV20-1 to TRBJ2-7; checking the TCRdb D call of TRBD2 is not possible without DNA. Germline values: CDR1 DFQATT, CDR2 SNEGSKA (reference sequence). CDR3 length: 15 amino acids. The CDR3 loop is CSARDWTSGAYEQYF.

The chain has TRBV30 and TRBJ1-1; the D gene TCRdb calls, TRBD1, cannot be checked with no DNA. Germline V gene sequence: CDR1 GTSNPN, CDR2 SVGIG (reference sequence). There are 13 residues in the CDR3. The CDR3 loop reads CAWSPQGFSEAFF.

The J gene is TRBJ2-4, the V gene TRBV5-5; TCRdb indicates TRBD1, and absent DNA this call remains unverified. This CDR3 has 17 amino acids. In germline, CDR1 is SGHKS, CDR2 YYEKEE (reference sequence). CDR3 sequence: CASSLRGGAEAKNIQYF.

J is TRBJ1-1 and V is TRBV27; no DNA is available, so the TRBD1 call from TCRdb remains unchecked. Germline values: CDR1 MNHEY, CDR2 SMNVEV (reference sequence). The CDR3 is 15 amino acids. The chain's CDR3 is CASSKSGGTNTEAFF.

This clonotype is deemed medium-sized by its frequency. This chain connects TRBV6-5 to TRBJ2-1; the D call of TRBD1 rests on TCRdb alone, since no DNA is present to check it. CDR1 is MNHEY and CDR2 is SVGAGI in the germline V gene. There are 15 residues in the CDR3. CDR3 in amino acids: CASSYQTGSLLEQFF.

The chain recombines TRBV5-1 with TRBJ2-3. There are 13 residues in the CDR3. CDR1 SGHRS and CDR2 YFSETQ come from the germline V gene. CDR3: CASRAILTDTQYF. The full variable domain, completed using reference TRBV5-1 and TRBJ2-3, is KAGVTQTPRYLIKTRGQQVTLSCSPISGHRSVSWYQQTPGQGLQFLFEYFSETQRNKGNFPGRFSGRQFSNSRSEMNVSTLELGDSALYLCASRAILTDTQYFGPGTRLTVL.

CDR3: CASSSGQGRYGYTF. V and J are TRBV5-1 and TRBJ1-2; TCRdb's D call of TRBD1 is untestable without DNA. This CDR3 contains 14 residues. CDR1 is SGHRS, CDR2 YFSETQ, per germline.

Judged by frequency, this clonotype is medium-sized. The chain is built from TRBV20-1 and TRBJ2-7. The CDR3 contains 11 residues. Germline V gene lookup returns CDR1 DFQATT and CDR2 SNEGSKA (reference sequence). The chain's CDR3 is CSARADYEQYF.

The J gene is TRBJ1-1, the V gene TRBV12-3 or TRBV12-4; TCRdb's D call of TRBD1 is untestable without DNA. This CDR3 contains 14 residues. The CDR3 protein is CASSGGTGGTEAFF.

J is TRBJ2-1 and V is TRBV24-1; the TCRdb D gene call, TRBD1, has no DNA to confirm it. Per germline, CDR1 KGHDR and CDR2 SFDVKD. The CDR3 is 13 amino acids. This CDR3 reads CATSDIQGSEQFF.